This T cell receptor beta chain was identified during a study of T cells expressing NK-cell markers. About the research overall: Sequencing covered eight donors, seven HCMV-seropositive and one seronegative.

Note on this clonotype: The antigen is unknown.

The cDNA for TCR beta came from 5'RACE template switching with UMIs. TCRdb reworked the 5' RACE reads into one entry per CDR3 protein, no DNA. In total, the table holds a few hundred thousand distinct CDR3 sequences. The study, taken as a whole, reports: The CD3+CD56-NKG2C+ fraction of a handful of donors was also led by these clonotypes. Expanded NKG2C+ T cell clones had unclear HCMV specificity.

CDR3 length: 14 residues. Germline CDR1 MNHNS, CDR2 SASEGT. The receptor was derived from a man aged 18-75 years in good health. The rearrangement uses TRBV6-1 and TRBJ1-6. Source material: blood T cells: a sorted CD56 or NKG2C T cell subset, CD4+ or CD8+ T cells, or bulk PBMC T cells (not recorded which). The chain's CDR3 is CASQESSYNSPLHF.